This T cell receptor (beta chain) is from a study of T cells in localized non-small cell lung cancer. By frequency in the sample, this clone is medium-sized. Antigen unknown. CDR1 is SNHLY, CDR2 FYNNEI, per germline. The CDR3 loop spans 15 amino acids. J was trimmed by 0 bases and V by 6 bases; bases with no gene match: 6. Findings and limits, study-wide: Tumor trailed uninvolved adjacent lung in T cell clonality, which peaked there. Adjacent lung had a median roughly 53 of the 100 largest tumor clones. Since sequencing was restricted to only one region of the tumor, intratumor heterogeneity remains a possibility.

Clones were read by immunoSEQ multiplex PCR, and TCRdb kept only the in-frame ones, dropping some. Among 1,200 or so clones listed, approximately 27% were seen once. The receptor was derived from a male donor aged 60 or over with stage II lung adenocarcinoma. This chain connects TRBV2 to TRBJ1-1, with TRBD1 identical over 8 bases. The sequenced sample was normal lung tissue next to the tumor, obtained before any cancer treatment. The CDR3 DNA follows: TGTGCCAGCAGCCCTCGACAGGGGATGAACACTGAAGCTTTCTTT. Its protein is CASSPRQGMNTEAFF.